Reported below is one TCR beta chain. Its antigen is still unknown. Per-base quality was not reported, and no clone a single base away is much larger than it. This entry is derived from a study of cytomegalovirus exposure and HLA in healthy donors (dated by TCRdb to about 2017). Study-level background: An earlier analysis of some 500 of the donors reported about 250 Gb of sequence data and roughly 100 million unique TCR beta sequences from 150 million to 200 million T cells. Around 300 gigabases of sequencing data and approximately 84 million unique TCR sequences were included in an early release covering around 600 HLA-typed donors. Of the 350 to 400 genotyped donors, around 81% fell in the genetic ancestry cluster associated with self-reported Caucasian donors. The study aimed to test whether cataloging public T cell receptors could reveal signatures of past pathogen exposure. Using immunosequencing, the study profiled T cell repertoires from some 670 subjects and related those repertoires to cytomegalovirus serostatus. Along with the approximately 650-subject first cohort, a separate validation cohort of over a hundred different subjects was used. To predict cytomegalovirus infection status, the study combined high-throughput TCR immunosequencing, statistical association of individual TCRs with disease status, and machine learning. A later analysis re-examined previously published TCR beta repertoires from 600 to 700 donors and added high-resolution HLA genotyping to investigate patterns of TCR occurrence. Rather than using new phenotypic data, the later analysis identified candidate immune exposures from TCR beta sequences and from how often those sequences occurred across donors. To decide whether each TCR beta V gene segment behaved as functional or pseudogenic, an earlier analysis of over 500 of the donors relied on high-throughput TCR beta sequencing. Donor age, sex, ethnicity and CMV serostatus were compiled alongside the repertoire data. A later genetic analysis used genome-wide SNP genotypes for about 65% of the 666 donors, treating that subset as a discovery cohort. Every discovery cohort repertoire had been produced on one sequencing platform. HLA typing included class I and class II loci at four-digit resolution. The number of typed donors differed by locus: about 620-640 for A, B, C, DRB1 and DQB1; approximately 540 for DQA1; approximately 600 for DPA1; and 400 to 480 for DPB1. Because of strong linkage in the cohort, roughly five DR-DQ haplotypes were treated as single units for association and clustering. Across approximately 400 genotyped donors of the cohort, an average of roughly 250,000 unique TCR beta nucleotide sequences per donor were sequenced, and approximately 19% of those sequences were non-productive. What the research found in general, with its limitations: The cohort was sequenced for TCR beta chains only, and without alpha or paired-chain data the features that could be detected were limited. V-gene and J-gene trimming of TCR beta chains was associated with a missense DCLRE1C variant in a later genetic analysis, and the association was replicated in an independent cohort. According to a later analysis, most CMV-associated TCR beta chains appeared to be HLA-restricted, and the HLA associations seemed to be driven largely by CMV exposure. The presence/absence analyses assumed that sequencing depth was roughly uniform across donors, and that assumption may not be true. When HLA alleles, especially DR and DQ, strongly co-occurred, attributing TCR associations to individual alleles was difficult. The classifier was reported to diagnose cytomegalovirus status with high specificity and sensitivity in both the original cohort and the validation cohort. The authors suggested that the approach could potentially be generalized to other disease states and immunological phenotypes. Seventeen rarely observed V segments, including chromosome 9 orphons, were excluded from the earlier analysis of about 610 of the donors because counts were too low. The study gave a list of 150 to 200 TCR beta chains associated with cytomegalovirus. A further reported finding was that TCR beta sequences accurately predicted the HLA-A and HLA-B alleles for most subjects in the first cohort. Correlated functional status among segregating V segments might be attributable to linkage disequilibrium, but an unknown experimental factor could not be ruled out. Most TCR sequences were observed very rarely across donors, whereas some public TCRs were present in many individuals. The sequencing pipeline was judged likely to have produced a cluster of highly shared sequence variants as a technical artifact. At a false discovery rate of 0.05, a later analysis linked 15,000 to 20,000 TCR beta sequences to specific HLA alleles. For the cohort, immune exposure information was limited to CMV serostatus. Because some donors lacked HLA typing at each locus, the association tests relied only on the typed subset. In vitro tests confirmed that three of the cytomegalovirus-associated TCR beta chains recognize cytomegalovirus antigens. In an earlier analysis of fewer than 750 of the donors, most TCR beta V segments were observed in productive rearrangements about 87% or about 30% of the time, broadly matching IMGT annotations. According to a later genetic analysis, donors in an Asian-associated ancestry cluster had fewer N-insertions in productive TCRs than the approximately 690-donor mean. In a later analysis, TCR association rates were found to vary across HLA loci, with the most associated TCRs seen for DRB1 alleles and the fewest for HLA-C alleles. Compared with equally common non-associated chains, HLA-associated TCR beta chains in a later analysis were more clonally expanded and had lower generation probabilities. Several of the top co-occurrence clusters appeared to be linked to parvovirus B19, influenza, CMV and Epstein-Barr virus, according to a later analysis. Some IMGT-functional V segments, including TRBV6-2 and TRBV6-3, could not be distinguished by the 87-base-pair reads and were therefore excluded.

V loses 6 bases at its end and J loses 9 bases; junction bases beyond the gene matches: 8. Reading from cysteine to phenylalanine, the CDR3 counts 14 amino acids. The sequence is cut down to CDR3 DNA, 42 bases in frame from base 1. CDR1 and CDR2 were assigned from the germline V gene as MDHEN and SYDVKM. The cohort consisted of 600 or so healthy bone marrow donors. At the time of sampling, every cohort member was nominally healthy, though immune exposures that went unrecorded were likely present. The donor was CMV seronegative and was included in the group of a few hundred seronegative cohort members. Every donor gave a peripheral blood sample, and the peripheral blood mononuclear cells from that sample were used for TCR beta sequencing. Genomic DNA was extracted from the blood cell samples with the Qiagen DNeasy Blood Extraction Kit. Receptor amplification or capture employed the immunoSEQ multiplex PCR assay. For the multiplex PCR, a mixture combining 60 forward primers for TCR Vbeta segments and 13 reverse primers for TCR Jbeta segments was used. A multiplex PCR assay on genomic DNA amplified the CDR3 region of rearranged TCR beta genes. Amplified TCR beta libraries were sequenced as 87-base-pair reads on the Illumina HiSeq System. Per the source publication's procedure: A later analysis counted about 80 million unique TCR beta chains across the 666 repertoires, and roughly 10 million of these chains were shared by at least two donors. Raw reads were error-corrected and collapsed into unique sequences with a nearest-neighbor algorithm that merged closely related sequences to remove PCR and sequencing errors. V, D and J gene segments were assigned by aligning CDR3 sequences to IMGT reference sequences. For a sequence to be retained, a match of at least six nucleotides was required to both a V gene segment and a J gene segment. A rearrangement was called productive if the CDR3 had no stop codons and remained in frame with V and J, and every other rearrangement was called non-productive. Following IMGT convention, CDR3 was defined as the stretch from the second conserved V-encoded cysteine to the conserved J-encoded phenylalanine. Sequences without an unambiguous match to a single V gene segment were excluded from the earlier analysis of a few hundred of the donors. In an earlier analysis of several hundred of the donors, V segments were called functional above 56.7% productive rearrangements and were called segregating when the between-donor standard deviation exceeded 5%. A statistical classification framework was developed to diagnose cytomegalovirus status using the catalog of TCR beta chain sequences. A later analysis assigned V and J genes by comparing TCR nucleotide sequences with IMGT/GENE-DB human TR gene sequences. The TCRdist pipeline was used in a later analysis to assign CDR3 sequences and most-parsimonious VDJ recombination scenarios. In a later analysis, each TCR beta chain was defined by its CDR3 amino acid sequence together with its V-gene family, and reads without a unique V-gene family were excluded. As a way to deal with suspected cross-contamination and a sequencing artifact, a later analysis dropped nearly 600 nucleotide sequences that were highly shared and had low generation probability. In a later analysis, a clonal expansion index for each public chain was calculated from normalized within-repertoire ranks of inferred template counts. Generation probabilities in a later analysis came from a VDJ recombination model fitted to out-of-frame rearrangements, and those results were checked against IGoR. In a later analysis, TCR-TCR, TCR-HLA and TCR-CMV co-occurrence was scored with hypergeometric tests, and a repertoire-size bias correction was applied to TCR pairs. False discovery rates were estimated in a later analysis by permuting HLA or CMV assignments 20 times. In a later analysis, co-occurring TCRs were grouped using DBSCAN, and TCRdist sequence similarity was added for clustering within HLA-allele-positive subsets. For co-occurrence clustering, repertoires with fewer than 30,000 or more than 120,000 public chains were excluded, along with roughly 5 repertoires with anomalous nucleotide sharing. Here the immuneACCESS table is served through TCRdb, limited to in-frame sequences with V and J called. Missing clones are a known gap in these copies; in checked studies unresolved V genes cover under half, and the rest lacks a known reason. The V and J calls and clone size come from that table; D and trimming were worked out from the DNA. A total of 90,000 to 130,000 clones appear in this sample, around 86% of them only once. The top ten clonotypes cover approximately 2% of the sample.

This chain is built from TRBV28 and TRBJ2-1; the junction holds 10 bases that match TRBD2. Material: PBMCs. The sequence was obtained from a man aged 35 to 55 in good health and CMV-seronegative. DNA sequence: TGTGCCAGCAGCGCAGCGGGGGGGCCGATTGAGCAGTTCTTC. This yields the protein CASSAAGGPIEQFF.